This T cell receptor beta chain was sequenced in a study of T-cell reconstitution after alpha-beta-depleted transplantation in children. The study, taken as a whole, reports: Expanded graft clones, several hundred of them, were reportedly the source of alpha-beta T cells about two months after transplant. Among T cells one year after transplant, newly produced cells accounted for most counts and diversity.

This clonotype was seen a handful of times. The antigen is not known. TCRbeta library construction was performed incorporating unique molecular identifiers. One entry per CDR3 protein results from TCRdb running MiXCR on the PCR reads. The data show fewer than 750,000 distinct CDR3 sequences, 23% seen once. The germline V gene has CDR1 SGHTA and CDR2 FQGTGA. The length of the CDR3 is 18 residues. V was shortened by 1 base and J by 0 bases, with 16 bases between the two germline ends. This clonotype originated in a boy younger than two who had a stem cell transplant for acute myeloid leukemia, so the T cells may come from the graft donor. V usage is TRBV7-3 and J usage is TRBJ2-1, with D maybe TRBD2 (7 bases). Material: PBMCs, mostly from graft donor cells, obtained 360 days after TCRalphabeta/CD19-depleted stem cell transplant. The CDR3: CASSLMGGDTSSYNEQFF. In nucleotides, the CDR3 is TGTGCCAGCAGCTTAATGGGGGGGGACACAAGCTCCTACAATGAGCAGTTCTTC.